This T cell receptor beta chain emerged from a study of blood T cells in healthy people across ages. Study-wide results and caveats: Strong correlation linked observed beta diversity and percent naive T cells.

CDR3 length: 17 amino acids. J lost 6 bases, V lost 7 bases, and 20 bases had no gene match. Germline CDR1 LGHNA, CDR2 YSLEER. A few counts support this clonotype. What it recognizes is unknown. Sample-barcoded 5' priming and a J-beta primer mix drove a second PCR of roughly 6 to 12 cycles. All samples gave at least 2.5 million CDR3-containing paired-end reads. Using its own MiXCR run on the 5' RACE reads, TCRdb lists one record per CDR3 protein. There are 800,000 to 950,000 distinct CDR3 sequences in the sample; around 36% occur only once, and 10% to 15% lies in the top ten. The receptor comes from a man aged 18 to 30 in good health. The chain has TRBV4-3 and TRBJ1-1, with 7 bases aligning to TRBD1. Sequencing was carried out using blood. The CDR3 DNA reads as TGCGCCAGCACCTCAACGAGATTCACAGGGGAGAGGTCTGAAGCTTTCTTT. This codes for CASTSTRFTGERSEAFF.